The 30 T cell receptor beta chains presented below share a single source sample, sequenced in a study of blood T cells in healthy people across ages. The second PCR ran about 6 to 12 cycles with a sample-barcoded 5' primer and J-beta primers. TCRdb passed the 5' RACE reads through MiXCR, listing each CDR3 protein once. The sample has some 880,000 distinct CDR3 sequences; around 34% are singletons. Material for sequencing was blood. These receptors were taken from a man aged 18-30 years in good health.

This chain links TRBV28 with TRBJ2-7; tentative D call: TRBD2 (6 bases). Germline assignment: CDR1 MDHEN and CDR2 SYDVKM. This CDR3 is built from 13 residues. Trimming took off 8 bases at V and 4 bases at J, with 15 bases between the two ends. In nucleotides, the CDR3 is TGTGCCAGCTCCTCAGTGGGGGGTTACGAGCAGTACTTC. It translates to CASSSVGGYEQYF. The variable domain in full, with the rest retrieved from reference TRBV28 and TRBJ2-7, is DVKVTQSSRYLVKRTGEKVFLECVQDMDHENMFWYRQDPGLGLRLIYFSYDVKMKEKGDIPEGYSVSREKKERFSLILESASTNQTSMYLCASSSVGGYEQYFGPGTRLTVT.

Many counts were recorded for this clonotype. CDR3 protein: CASTQTDYNEQFF. In DNA, the CDR3 is TGTGCCAGCACCCAGACAGACTACAATGAGCAGTTCTTC. This chain connects TRBV7-2 to TRBJ2-1, with D perhaps TRBD1 (5 bases). The V end lost 7 bases, the J end lost 3 bases, and 10 bases lay between the germline ends. The CDR3 is 13 residues long. Germline V gene data show CDR1 as SGHTA and CDR2 as FQGNSA.

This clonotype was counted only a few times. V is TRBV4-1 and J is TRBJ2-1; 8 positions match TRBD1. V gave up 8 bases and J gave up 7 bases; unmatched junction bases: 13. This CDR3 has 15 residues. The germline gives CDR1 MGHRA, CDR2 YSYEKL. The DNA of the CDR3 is TGCGCCAGCGGAACGGACAGGGTTGTGGCAAATGAGCAGTTCTTC. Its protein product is CASGTDRVVANEQFF.

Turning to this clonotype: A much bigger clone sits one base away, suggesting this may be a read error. The CDR3 DNA reads as TGTGCCAGCAGCCCCGAGACAAGCGTTTACAATGAGCAGTTCTTC. Amino acids: CASSPETSVYNEQFF. The chain uses TRBV12-3 or TRBV12-4 and TRBJ2-1; no definite D call. CDR3 length equals 15 residues. Trimming removed 6 bases from V and 4 bases from J, with 16 bases in between.

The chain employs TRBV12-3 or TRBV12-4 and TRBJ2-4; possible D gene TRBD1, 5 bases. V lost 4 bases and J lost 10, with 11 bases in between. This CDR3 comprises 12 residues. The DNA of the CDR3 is TGTGCCAGCAGTTCGCAGGGTAAAATTCAGTACTTC. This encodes CASSSQGKIQYF.

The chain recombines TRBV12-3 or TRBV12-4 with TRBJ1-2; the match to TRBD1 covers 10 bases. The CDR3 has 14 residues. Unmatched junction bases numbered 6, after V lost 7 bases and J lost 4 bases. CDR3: CASTLGQGSYGYTF. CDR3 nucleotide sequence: TGTGCCAGCACCCTGGGACAGGGGTCCTATGGCTACACCTTC.

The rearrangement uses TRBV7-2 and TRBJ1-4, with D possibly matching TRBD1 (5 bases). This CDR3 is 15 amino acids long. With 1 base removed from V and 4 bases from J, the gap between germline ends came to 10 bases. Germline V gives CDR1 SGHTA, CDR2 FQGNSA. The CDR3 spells CASSLVTGHNEKLFF. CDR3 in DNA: TGTGCCAGCAGCTTAGTTACAGGACATAATGAAAAACTGTTTTTT.

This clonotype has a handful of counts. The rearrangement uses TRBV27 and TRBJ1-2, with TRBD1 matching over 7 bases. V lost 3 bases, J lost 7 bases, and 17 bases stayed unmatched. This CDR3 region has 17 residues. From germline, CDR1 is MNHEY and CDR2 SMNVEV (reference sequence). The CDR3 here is CASSFVGGRVERGGYTF. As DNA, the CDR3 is TGTGCCAGCAGTTTCGTAGGGGGCAGAGTTGAAAGGGGTGGCTACACCTTC.

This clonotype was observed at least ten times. CDR3 DNA: TGCGCCAGCAGACCGGTAGGCAGAGGCTCCTACGAGCAGTACTTC. This gives the protein CASRPVGRGSYEQYF. V gene TRBV4-1 combines with J gene TRBJ2-7; unclear D gene. CDR1 is MGHRA and CDR2 is YSYEKL in the germline V gene. CDR3 length: 15 residues. Deletions cut 6 bases from V and 0 bases from J, with 15 bases between.

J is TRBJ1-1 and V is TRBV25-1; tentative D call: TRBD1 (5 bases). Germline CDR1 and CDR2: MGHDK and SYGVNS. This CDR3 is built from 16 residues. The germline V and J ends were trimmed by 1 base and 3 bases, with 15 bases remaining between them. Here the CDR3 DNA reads TGTGCCAGCAGTGAATCCCCAGGCAGGGAGGACACTGAAGCTTTCTTT. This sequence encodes CASSESPGREDTEAFF. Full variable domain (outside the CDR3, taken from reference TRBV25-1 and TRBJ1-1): EADIYQTPRYLVIGTGKKITLECSQTMGHDKMYWYQQDPGMELHLIHYSYGVNSTEKGDLSSESTVSRIRTEHFPLTLESARPSHTSQYLCASSESPGREDTEAFFGQGTRLTVV.

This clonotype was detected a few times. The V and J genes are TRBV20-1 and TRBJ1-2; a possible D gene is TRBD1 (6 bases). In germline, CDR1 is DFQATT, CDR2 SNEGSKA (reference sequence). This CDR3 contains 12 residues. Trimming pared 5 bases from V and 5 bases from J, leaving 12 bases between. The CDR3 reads CSAPRGSYGYTF. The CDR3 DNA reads TGCAGTGCTCCCAGGGGTAGTTATGGCTACACCTTC.

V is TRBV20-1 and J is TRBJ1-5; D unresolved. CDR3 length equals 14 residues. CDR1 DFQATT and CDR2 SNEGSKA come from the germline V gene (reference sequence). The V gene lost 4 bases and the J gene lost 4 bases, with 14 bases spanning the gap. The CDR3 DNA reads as TGCAGTGCTACCGTGGGCAGCCTGAATCAGCCCCAGCATTTT. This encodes CSATVGSLNQPQHF.

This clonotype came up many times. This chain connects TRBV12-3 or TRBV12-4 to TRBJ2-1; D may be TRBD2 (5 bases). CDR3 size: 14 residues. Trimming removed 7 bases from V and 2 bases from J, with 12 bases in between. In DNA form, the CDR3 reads TGTGCCAGCACCTCCACCGGGGCCTACAATGAGCAGTTCTTC. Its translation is CASTSTGAYNEQFF.

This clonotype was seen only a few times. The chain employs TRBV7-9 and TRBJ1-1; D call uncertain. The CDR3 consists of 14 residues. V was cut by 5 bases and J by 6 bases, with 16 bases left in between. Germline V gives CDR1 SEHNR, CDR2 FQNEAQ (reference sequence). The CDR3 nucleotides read TGTGCCAGCAGCCCCCCCGGCAAGGACCCTGAAGCTTTCTTT. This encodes CASSPPGKDPEAFF.

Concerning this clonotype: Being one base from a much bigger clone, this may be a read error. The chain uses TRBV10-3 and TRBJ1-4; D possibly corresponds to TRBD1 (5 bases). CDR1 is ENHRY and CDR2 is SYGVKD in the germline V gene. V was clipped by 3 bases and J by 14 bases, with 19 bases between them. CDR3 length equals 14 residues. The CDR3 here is CAISDAMGDGWLFF. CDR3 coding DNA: TGTGCCATCAGTGATGCGATGGGGGACGGTTGGCTGTTTTTT.

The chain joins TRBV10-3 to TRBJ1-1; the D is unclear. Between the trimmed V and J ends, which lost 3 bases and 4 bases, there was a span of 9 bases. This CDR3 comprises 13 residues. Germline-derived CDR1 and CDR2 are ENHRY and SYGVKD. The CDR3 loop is CAISDPLSTEAFF. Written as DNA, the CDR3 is TGTGCCATCAGTGACCCGCTGAGCACTGAAGCTTTCTTT.

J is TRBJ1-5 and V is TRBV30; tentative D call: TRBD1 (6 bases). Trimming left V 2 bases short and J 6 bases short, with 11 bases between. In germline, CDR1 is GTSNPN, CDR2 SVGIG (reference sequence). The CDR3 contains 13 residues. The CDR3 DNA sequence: TGTGCCTGGAGTACGACAGGAGGTCAGCCCCAGCATTTT. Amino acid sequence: CAWSTTGGQPQHF.

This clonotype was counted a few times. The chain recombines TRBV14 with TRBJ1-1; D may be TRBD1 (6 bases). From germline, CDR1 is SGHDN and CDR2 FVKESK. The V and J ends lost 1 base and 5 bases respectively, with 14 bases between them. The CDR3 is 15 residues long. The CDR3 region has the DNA TGTGCCAGCAGCCAAGTGGCAGGGGTTAATACTGAAGCTTTCTTT. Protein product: CASSQVAGVNTEAFF.

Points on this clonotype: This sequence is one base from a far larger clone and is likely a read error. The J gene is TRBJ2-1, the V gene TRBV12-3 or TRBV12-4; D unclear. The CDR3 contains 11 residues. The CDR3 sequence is CASSLNNERFF. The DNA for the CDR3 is TGTGCCAGCAGTTTAAACAATGAGCGGTTCTTC.

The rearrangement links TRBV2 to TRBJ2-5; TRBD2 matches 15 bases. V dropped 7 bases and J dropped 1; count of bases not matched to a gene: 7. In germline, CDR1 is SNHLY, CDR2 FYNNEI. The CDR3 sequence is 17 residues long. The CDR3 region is CASKSSGLAGGQETQYF. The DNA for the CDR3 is TGTGCCAGCAAGTCGTCGGGACTAGCGGGGGGCCAAGAGACCCAGTACTTC.

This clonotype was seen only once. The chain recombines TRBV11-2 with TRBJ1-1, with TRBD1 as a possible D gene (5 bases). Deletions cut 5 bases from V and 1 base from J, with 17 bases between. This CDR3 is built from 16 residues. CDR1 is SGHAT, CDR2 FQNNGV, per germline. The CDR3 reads CASSPGLQGKNTEAFF. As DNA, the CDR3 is TGTGCCAGCAGCCCAGGTTTGCAGGGTAAGAACACTGAAGCTTTCTTT.

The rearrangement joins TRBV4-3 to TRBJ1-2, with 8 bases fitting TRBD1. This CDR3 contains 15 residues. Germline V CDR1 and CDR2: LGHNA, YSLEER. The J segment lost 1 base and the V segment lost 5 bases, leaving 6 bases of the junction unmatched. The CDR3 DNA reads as TGCGCCAGCAGCTACGGGACAGGTGGTAACTATGGCTACACCTTC. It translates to CASSYGTGGNYGYTF.

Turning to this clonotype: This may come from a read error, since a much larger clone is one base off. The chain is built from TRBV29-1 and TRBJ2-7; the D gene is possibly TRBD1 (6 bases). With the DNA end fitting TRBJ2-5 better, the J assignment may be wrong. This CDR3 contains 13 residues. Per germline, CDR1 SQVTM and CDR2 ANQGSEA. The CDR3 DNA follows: TGCAGCGTTAAACAGGGAAGAAGAGGGACCCAGTACTTC. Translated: CSVKQGRRGTQYF.

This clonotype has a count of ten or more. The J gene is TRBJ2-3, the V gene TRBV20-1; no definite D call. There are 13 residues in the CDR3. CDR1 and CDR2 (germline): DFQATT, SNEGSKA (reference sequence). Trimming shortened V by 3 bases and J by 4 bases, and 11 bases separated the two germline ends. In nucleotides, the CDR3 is TGCAGTGCTAGGCCCCCGGACCCAGATACGCAGTATTTT. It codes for CSARPPDPDTQYF.

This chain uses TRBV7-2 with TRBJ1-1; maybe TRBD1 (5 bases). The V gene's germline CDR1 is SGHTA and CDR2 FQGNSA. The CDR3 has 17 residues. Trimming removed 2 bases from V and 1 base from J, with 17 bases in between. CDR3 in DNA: TGTGCCAGCAGCTTAAAAGGCGGGGGGACGCGGAACACTGAAGCTTTCTTT. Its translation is CASSLKGGGTRNTEAFF.

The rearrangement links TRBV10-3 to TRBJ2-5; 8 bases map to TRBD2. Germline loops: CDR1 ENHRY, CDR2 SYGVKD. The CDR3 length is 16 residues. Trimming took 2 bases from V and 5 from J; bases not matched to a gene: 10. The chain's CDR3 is CAISEGPGGPGETQYF. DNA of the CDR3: TGTGCCATCAGTGAGGGTCCGGGGGGGCCAGGGGAGACCCAGTACTTC.

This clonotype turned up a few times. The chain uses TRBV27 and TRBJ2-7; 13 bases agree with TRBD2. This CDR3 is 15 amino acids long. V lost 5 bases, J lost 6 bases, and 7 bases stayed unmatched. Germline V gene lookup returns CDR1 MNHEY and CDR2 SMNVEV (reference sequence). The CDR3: CASSPTSGGRFEQYF. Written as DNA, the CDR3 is TGTGCCAGCAGTCCGACTAGCGGGGGGCGATTCGAGCAGTACTTC.

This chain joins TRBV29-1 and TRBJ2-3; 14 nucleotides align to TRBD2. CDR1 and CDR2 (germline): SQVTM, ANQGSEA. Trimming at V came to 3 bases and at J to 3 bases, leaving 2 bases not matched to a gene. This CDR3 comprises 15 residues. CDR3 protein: CSVDGLAGGTDTQYF. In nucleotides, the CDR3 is TGCAGCGTTGACGGACTAGCGGGGGGTACAGATACGCAGTATTTT.

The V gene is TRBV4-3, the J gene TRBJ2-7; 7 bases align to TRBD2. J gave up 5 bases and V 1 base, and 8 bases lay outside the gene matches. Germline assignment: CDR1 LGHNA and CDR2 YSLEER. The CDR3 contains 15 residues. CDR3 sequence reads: CASSQGPRGEHEQYF. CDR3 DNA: TGCGCCAGCAGCCAAGGCCCCCGGGGGGAACACGAGCAGTACTTC.

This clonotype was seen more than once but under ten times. The CDR3 spells CASSLGTGMSNQPQHF. The CDR3 DNA reads as TGTGCCAGCAGCTTAGGGACAGGGATGAGCAATCAGCCCCAGCATTTT. V usage is TRBV5-5 and J usage is TRBJ1-5, with 9 bases aligning to TRBD1. The germline V gene has CDR1 SGHKS and CDR2 YYEKEE (reference sequence). V was pared by 2 bases and J by 1 base, with 4 bases of the junction left unmatched. The CDR3 length is 16 residues. The entire variable domain, with the rest obtained from reference TRBV5-5 and TRBJ1-5, is as follows: DAGVTQSPTHLIKTRGQQVTLRCSPISGHKSVSWYQQVLGQGPQFIFQYYEKEERGRGNFPDRFSARQFPNYSSELNVNALLLGDSALYLCASSLGTGMSNQPQHFGDGTRLSIL.